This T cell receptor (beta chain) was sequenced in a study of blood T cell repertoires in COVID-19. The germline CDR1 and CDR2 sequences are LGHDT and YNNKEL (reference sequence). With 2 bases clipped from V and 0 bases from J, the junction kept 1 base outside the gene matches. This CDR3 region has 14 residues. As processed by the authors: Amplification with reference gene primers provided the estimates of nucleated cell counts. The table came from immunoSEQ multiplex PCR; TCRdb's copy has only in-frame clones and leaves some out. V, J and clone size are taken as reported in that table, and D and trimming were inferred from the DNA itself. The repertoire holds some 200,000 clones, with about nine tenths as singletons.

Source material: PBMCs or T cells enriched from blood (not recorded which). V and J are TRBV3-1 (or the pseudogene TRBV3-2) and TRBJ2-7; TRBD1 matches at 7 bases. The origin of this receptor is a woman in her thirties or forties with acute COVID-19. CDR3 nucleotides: TGTGCCAGCAGCCAACCAGGGGGCTCCTACGAGCAGTACTTC. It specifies CASSQPGGSYEQYF.